The 17 T cell receptor beta chains presented below share a single source sample, sequenced in a study of cytomegalovirus exposure and HLA in healthy donors. The PCR employed 60 Vbeta primers together with 13 Jbeta primers. Profiled with immunoSEQ multiplex PCR; TCRdb holds only in-frame clones, not every one. This sample has 90,000 to 100,000 clones, with roughly 60% found just once. Sequencing was carried out using PBMCs. Receptor source: a boy aged 10-17 years in good health and CMV-seropositive.

In regard to this clone: One end of the junction varies from germline; a read error may be responsible. V usage is TRBV5-6 and J usage is TRBJ1-2, with D perhaps matching TRBD1 (6 bases). CDR3 length: 14 residues. CDR1 is SGHDT and CDR2 is YYEEEE in the germline V gene. This chain's CDR3 is CASSSWSMTGGYPF. CDR3 nucleotide sequence: TGTGCCAGCAGTTCTTGGTCCATGACGGGGGGCTACCCCTTC.

This rearrangement joins TRBV6-1 to TRBJ2-5; 8 nucleotides agree with TRBD2. Unmatched junction bases numbered 6, after V lost 5 bases and J lost 1 base. The CDR3 is made up of 15 amino acids. Germline V gives CDR1 MNHNS, CDR2 SASEGT. CDR3 DNA sequence: TGTGCCAGCAGTACTTTAGCGGGGCCCCAAGAGACCCAGTACTTC. It specifies CASSTLAGPQETQYF.

This sequence joins TRBV6-1 and TRBJ1-5; D remains unclear. Trimming shortened V by 1 base and J by 5 bases, and 6 bases separated the two germline ends. This CDR3 is built from 13 residues. The germline V gene has CDR1 MNHNS and CDR2 SASEGT. CDR3 bases: TGTGCCAGCAGTGAAGACGACTATCAGCCCCAGCATTTT. Protein sequence: CASSEDDYQPQHF.

This chain joins TRBV19 and TRBJ1-1, with 7 nucleotides matching TRBD1. Germline lookup yields CDR1 LNHDA and CDR2 SQIVND (reference sequence). V was clipped by 8 bases and J by 5 bases; unmatched bases: 8. The length of the CDR3 is 13 residues. The CDR3 DNA follows: TGTGCCAGTCAGAGGGGGCGGGAAACTGAAGCTTTCTTT. Translated: CASQRGRETEAFF.

This CDR3 reads CSVEGPGAKETQYF. The CDR3 DNA is TGCAGCGTTGAAGGGCCGGGAGCCAAAGAGACCCAGTACTTC. V gene TRBV29-1 combines with J gene TRBJ2-5; possibly TRBD2 for D (6 bases). Deletions cut 1 base from V and 3 bases from J, with 12 bases between. Germline V gene lookup returns CDR1 SQVTM and CDR2 ANQGSEA. This CDR3 is 14 amino acids long.

The chain carries TRBV19 and TRBJ2-1, with TRBD2 matching 8 bases. The germline gives CDR1 LNHDA, CDR2 SQIVND (reference sequence). V lost 9 bases, J lost 6 bases, and 4 bases stayed unmatched. This CDR3 contains 12 residues. The CDR3 is CASGTSVNEQFF. CDR3 nucleotides: TGTGCCAGCGGGACTAGTGTCAATGAGCAGTTCTTC.

J is TRBJ2-1 and V is TRBV13, with 7 bases lining up with TRBD2. This CDR3 spans 14 amino acids. Germline CDR1 PRHDT, CDR2 FYEKMQ (reference sequence). J gave up 7 bases and V 0 bases, and 3 bases lay outside the gene matches. CDR3 protein: CASSLGVGGNEQFF. For the CDR3, the DNA is TGTGCCAGCAGCTTAGGAGTCGGGGGGAATGAGCAGTTCTTC.

This clone was observed a handful of times. The chain is built from TRBV6-1 and TRBJ1-1; 7 bases map to TRBD1. The V gene end was trimmed by 5 bases and the J gene end by 4 bases; junction bases not matched to a gene: 7. Germline CDR1 is MNHNS and CDR2 is SASEGT. CDR3 size: 14 residues. CDR3 protein: CASSWTGGSTEAFF. The DNA of the CDR3 is TGTGCCAGCAGTTGGACAGGAGGGAGCACTGAAGCTTTCTTT.

The V call is TRBV7-9, the J call TRBJ1-6; TRBD1 might be the D (5 bases). The CDR3 totals 14 residues. Trimming shortened V by 6 bases and J by 8 bases, and 14 bases separated the two germline ends. Germline V gives CDR1 SEHNR, CDR2 FQNEAQ (reference sequence). This chain's CDR3 is CASSVGGRYSPLHF. CDR3 in DNA: TGTGCCAGCAGTGTCGGGGGGAGGTATTCACCCCTCCACTTT. Drawing the rest from reference TRBV7-9 and TRBJ1-6, the complete variable domain is DTGVSQNPRHKITKRGQNVTFRCDPISEHNRLYWYRQTLGQGPEFLTYFQNEAQLEKSRLLSDRFSAERPKGSFSTLEIQRTEQGDSAMYLCASSVGGRYSPLHFGNGTRLTVT.

V and J are TRBV4-2 and TRBJ2-7; TRBD2 is a possible D gene (6 bases). CDR1 LGHNA and CDR2 YNFKEQ come from the germline V gene. Trimming removed 8 bases from V and 4 bases from J, with 12 bases in between. This CDR3 has 12 residues. The DNA for the CDR3 is TGTGCCAGCGGCGGGGACGGATACGAGCAGTACTTC. It is translated as CASGGDGYEQYF.

The rearrangement links TRBV6-1 to TRBJ2-7, with D possibly matching TRBD2 (7 bases). CDR1 is MNHNS and CDR2 is SASEGT in the germline V gene. The CDR3 spans 15 residues. V was shortened by 1 base and J by 6 bases, with 16 bases between the two germline ends. As DNA, the CDR3 is TGTGCCAGCAGTGAAGGCGGTGGGGGGGCCGGCGAGCAGTACTTC. Protein: CASSEGGGGAGEQYF.

The CDR3 DNA reads as TGTGCCAGCAGCCTCAGGGTGGGCAGCACCGGGGAGCTGTTTTTT. Amino acids: CASSLRVGSTGELFF. The chain combines TRBV7-9 with TRBJ2-2; D might be TRBD1 (5 bases). The V gene lost 5 bases and the J gene lost 4 bases, with 14 bases spanning the gap. This CDR3 has 15 residues. Germline V CDR1 and CDR2: SEHNR, FQNEAQ (reference sequence).

This clone was counted once. The sample carries other DNA sequences with the same CDR3. The rearrangement joins TRBV5-1 to TRBJ2-7; 7 bases fit TRBD1. V dropped 4 bases and J dropped 2; count of bases not matched to a gene: 6. The germline CDR1 and CDR2 sequences are SGHRS and YFSETQ. This CDR3 region has 14 residues. The CDR3 DNA follows: TGCGCCAGCAGCCAACTGACAGGGACCTACGAGCAGTACTTC. Its translation: CASSQLTGTYEQYF.

This chain connects TRBV19 to TRBJ2-7, with 10 positions matching TRBD1. The germline V gene encodes CDR1 LNHDA and CDR2 SQIVND (reference sequence). This CDR3 has 14 amino acids. J was trimmed by 6 bases and V by 0 bases; bases with no gene match: 2. CDR3 protein: CASSIDRDRGEQYF. CDR3 DNA: TGTGCCAGTAGTATAGACCGGGACAGGGGCGAGCAGTACTTC.

This clone was counted a few times. V usage is TRBV7-2 and J usage is TRBJ1-4, with D hard to call. In germline, CDR1 is SGHTA, CDR2 FQGNSA. The CDR3 length is 16 residues. V lost 1 base and J lost 3, with 12 bases in between. The CDR3: CASSLGGATANEKLFF. CDR3 DNA sequence: TGTGCCAGCAGCTTAGGCGGAGCAACGGCTAATGAAAAACTGTTTTTT.

This clone was counted only a few times. The CDR3: CASSLGRLLEQYF. CDR3 sequence (DNA): TGTGCCAGCAGCCTAGGGCGACTCCTCGAGCAGTACTTC. The chain carries TRBV11-1 and TRBJ2-7; D gene unclear. V was clipped by 5 bases and J by 6 bases, with 14 bases between them. Germline V CDR1 and CDR2: SGHAT, FQDESV (reference sequence). The CDR3 has 13 amino acids.

The gene calls are TRBV7-3 and TRBJ2-7; D possibly corresponds to TRBD1 (5 bases). The CDR3 runs to 16 residues. Germline V gene data show CDR1 as SGHTA and CDR2 as FQGTGA. Trimming took 5 bases from V and 0 from J, leaving 17 bases between them. CDR3 bases: TGTGCCAGCAGCCTATACCAGGGTCCCAGCTCCTACGAGCAGTACTTC. As protein: CASSLYQGPSSYEQYF.